This T cell receptor beta chain emerged from a study of shared clonotypes between healthy human individuals. Study-wide background: CD4 naive and CD4 memory each took three plates per donor, while CD8 naive took two and CD8 memory one. General study findings and limits: Some clonotypes were shared by all four sorted-subset donors, while others were not shared. The non-shared ones had lower generation probabilities than the shared ones.

TCRdb's table, derived via immunoSEQ multiplex PCR, lists solely in-frame clones and lacks some. In the table there are about 2.4 million clones, around 94% of which are singletons. In the case of this clone: The antigen is undetermined.

The CDR3 is made up of 13 amino acids. V gave up 5 bases and J gave up 2 bases, with 10 bases separating them. Germline loops: CDR1 MNHEY, CDR2 SMNVEV (reference sequence). The gene calls are TRBV27 and TRBJ2-7; D unclear. The clonotype originates from a man younger than 35 in good health. The sequencing input was naive CD4+ T cells sorted from blood. Subset here: CD45RA+ positively selected. DNA of the CDR3: TGTGCCAGCAGTGTGGACGGCGCCTACGAGCAGTACTTC. Amino acid sequence: CASSVDGAYEQYF.